The T cell receptor beta chain described here comes from a study of T cell clonality in common variable immunodeficiency. General observations from the study: CVID patient heterogeneity limited repertoire-clinical complication correlations. In common variable immunodeficiency, TCR beta chains reportedly carried fewer deletions and N-nucleotide insertions.

This clone showed up many times. No antigen is known for it. The protocol was immunoSEQ multiplex PCR, while the TCRdb copy is restricted to in-frame clones and leaves out a portion. The sample was found to contain about 40,000 clones, and every one recurs. The origin of this receptor is a person between 18 and 75 years old in good health. Sequenced input: peripheral blood mononuclear cells.

The CDR3 spells CSFNLWTGRNSPLHF. Partial CDR3 DNA: TGCAGCTTCAACCTTTGGACAGGGCGGAATTCACCC. The genes are TRBV29-1 and TRBJ1-6; 8 bases align to TRBD1. The CDR3 extends 3 residues past the end of the read, so its final part is completed from the germline J gene. This CDR3 contains 15 residues. In germline, CDR1 is SQVTM, CDR2 ANQGSEA. V lost 8 bases and J lost 7; bases outside the gene matches: 13.